These 20 T cell receptor beta chains came from one sample sequenced in a study of shared clonotypes between healthy human individuals. Profiled with immunoSEQ multiplex PCR; TCRdb holds only in-frame clones, not every one. The table records some 450,000 clones, roughly four fifths of them present only once. Sequenced: PBMCs. The receptors were sampled from a woman in her forties in good health. Some clones in this sample may be carry-over from other donors' samples.

Note on this clone: This likely stems from a read error, as it lies one base from a far larger clone. V is TRBV5-1 and J is TRBJ2-7, with TRBD2 matching 9 bases. This CDR3 contains 15 residues. V shed 3 bases and J 7 bases; nucleotides not matched to a gene: 11. Germline lookup yields CDR1 SGHRS and CDR2 YFSETQ. The CDR3 DNA sequence: TGCGCCAGCAGCTGGGGGGCGGGAGGGCCGGGTGAGCAGTACTTC. This gives the protein CASSWGAGGPGEQYF.

On this clone: The sample carries other DNA sequences with the same CDR3. The gene calls are TRBV6-1 and TRBJ2-7; weak D call: TRBD2 (5 bases). This CDR3 is built from 14 residues. Trimming pared 4 bases from V and 0 bases from J, leaving 10 bases between. The V gene's germline CDR1 is MNHNS and CDR2 SASEGT. For the CDR3, the DNA is TGTGCCAGCAGTGGTAAGCGGAACTCCTACGAGCAGTACTTC. Its translation is CASSGKRNSYEQYF.

A few counts support this clone. This rearrangement joins TRBV10-3 to TRBJ1-5; D unclear. The CDR3 loop spans 13 amino acids. Per the germline V gene, CDR1 is ENHRY and CDR2 is SYGVKD. Trimming took 7 bases from V and 0 from J, leaving 7 bases between them. The CDR3 region is CAINRDSNQPQHF. As DNA, the CDR3 is TGTGCCATCAATCGCGATAGCAATCAGCCCCAGCATTTT.

V is TRBV19 and J is TRBJ2-7; 7 bases fit TRBD1. There are 14 residues in the CDR3. Germline V lookup: CDR1 LNHDA, CDR2 SQIVND (reference sequence). Trimming cost V 7 bases and J 0 bases; bases outside gene matches: 6. The CDR3 DNA is TGTGCCAGTATGGAGGACAGGAGCTCCTACGAGCAGTACTTC. Amino acid sequence: CASMEDRSSYEQYF.

This clone was recorded many times. The rearrangement links TRBV7-9 to TRBJ1-1; D not resolved. V lost 3 bases to trimming and J lost 0 bases, with 5 bases between them. Looked up from germline, CDR1 is SEHNR and CDR2 is FQNEAQ (reference sequence). This CDR3 is 13 amino acids long. As DNA, the CDR3 is TGTGCCAGCAGCTTCTTTTTGAACACTGAAGCTTTCTTT. Translated: CASSFFLNTEAFF. Based on the CDR3 plus reference TRBV7-9 and TRBJ1-1, the full variable domain is DTGVSQNPRHKITKRGQNVTFRCDPISEHNRLYWYRQTLGQGPEFLTYFQNEAQLEKSRLLSDRFSAERPKGSFSTLEIQRTEQGDSAMYLCASSFFLNTEAFFGQGTRLTVV.

V is TRBV2 and J is TRBJ1-5; a possible D gene is TRBD1 (6 bases). The length of the CDR3 is 14 residues. Trimming pared 4 bases from V and 2 bases from J, leaving 9 bases between. Germline CDR1 is SNHLY and CDR2 is FYNNEI. The chain's CDR3 is CASSGGARNQPQHF. As DNA, the CDR3 is TGTGCCAGCAGTGGGGGGGCTCGCAATCAGCCCCAGCATTTT.

This clone was picked up one time. The chain uses TRBV4-1 and TRBJ1-4; TRBD1 might be the D (5 bases). Per the germline V gene, CDR1 is MGHRA and CDR2 is YSYEKL. V dropped 0 bases and J dropped 8 bases, with 16 bases sitting between them. The length of the CDR3 is 16 residues. CDR3 protein: CASSQDGTGWEEKLFF. The CDR3 coding sequence is TGCGCCAGCAGCCAAGATGGGACCGGCTGGGAGGAAAAACTGTTTTTT.

The J gene is TRBJ1-1, the V gene TRBV7-2, with 7 bases aligning to TRBD1. The germline V gene encodes CDR1 SGHTA and CDR2 FQGNSA. V lost 5 bases, J lost 8 bases, and 2 bases stayed unmatched. The CDR3 covers 11 residues. The DNA of the CDR3 is TGTGCCAGCAGCCAACAGGGGGAAGCTTTCTTT. Protein product: CASSQQGEAFF.

The chain has TRBV7-9 and TRBJ2-5, with a possible D match to TRBD1 (5 bases). V was trimmed by 4 bases and J by 3 bases, leaving 9 bases between them. Germline V gives CDR1 SEHNR, CDR2 FQNEAQ (reference sequence). The CDR3 spans 13 residues. In nucleotides, the CDR3 is TGTGCCAGCAGCTCCCAGGGAAAAGAGACCCAGTACTTC. Translating it yields CASSSQGKETQYF.

This chain connects TRBV9 to TRBJ2-3; 7 nucleotides match TRBD2. CDR1 is SGDLS and CDR2 is YYNGEE in the germline V gene. V lost 0 bases and J lost 0; bases outside the gene matches: 4. The CDR3 length is 16 residues. CDR3 protein: CASSVEAGLSTDTQYF. In DNA form, the CDR3 reads TGTGCCAGCAGCGTAGAAGCGGGACTCAGCACAGATACGCAGTATTTT.

The J gene is TRBJ2-2, the V gene TRBV10-1, with unresolved D. CDR3 length: 13 residues. Trimming removed 2 bases at V and 5 bases at J, with 6 bases between. Germline CDR1 reads WNHNN; CDR2 reads SYGVQD (reference sequence). In DNA, the CDR3 is TGCGCCAGCAGTGAGCCTGTGACCGGGGAGCTGTTTTTT. The encoded protein is CASSEPVTGELFF.

The rearrangement uses TRBV30 and TRBJ2-1, with 7 bases matching TRBD2. The CDR3 consists of 12 residues. Germline values: CDR1 GTSNPN, CDR2 SVGIG (reference sequence). Trimming at V came to 7 bases and at J to 2 bases, leaving 2 bases not matched to a gene. CDR3 coding DNA: TGTGCCTTCGGGAGGACCTACAATGAGCAGTTCTTC. Its translation: CAFGRTYNEQFF.

The chain is built from TRBV15 and TRBJ1-4; tentative D call: TRBD1 (5 bases). CDR1 and CDR2 (germline): LNHNV, YYDKDF (reference sequence). There are 16 residues in the CDR3. Trimming removed 5 bases from V and 8 bases from J, with 21 bases in between. CDR3 protein: CATSWSRQLQGEKLFF. CDR3 DNA: TGTGCCACCAGCTGGAGTCGACAGCTCCAAGGGGAAAAACTGTTTTTT.

This clone was seen a single time. Its ends do not fully match the called genes, so a read error is possible. In the same sample, other DNA sequences code for this CDR3. The V gene is TRBV30, the J gene TRBJ2-7, with 7 positions matching TRBD1. The CDR3 length is 15 residues. Per germline, CDR1 GTSNPN and CDR2 SVGIG (reference sequence). CDR3 nucleotides: TGTGCCTGGGACAAACAGGGGACGCCGGAGTTTGGACAGTACTTT. Translated: CAWDKQGTPEFGQYF.

J is TRBJ2-1 and V is TRBV28; perhaps TRBD2 as D (5 bases). The CDR3 length is 14 residues. Germline CDR1 is MDHEN and CDR2 is SYDVKM. Trimming removed 0 bases at V and 2 bases at J, with 5 bases between. Here the CDR3 reads CASSLWEAYNEQFF. The CDR3 nucleotides are TGTGCCAGCAGTTTATGGGAGGCCTACAATGAGCAGTTCTTC.

This clone was seen just once. The V call is TRBV9, the J call TRBJ2-2; 12 nucleotides agree with TRBD2. CDR3 length: 19 residues. Trimming cost V 3 bases and J 1 base; bases outside gene matches: 10. Germline CDR1 SGDLS, CDR2 YYNGEE. As DNA, the CDR3 is TGTGCCAGCAGCGCCCCGGAAGGACTAGCGGGATTGAACACCGGGGAGCTGTTTTTT. Translated: CASSAPEGLAGLNTGELFF.

The rearrangement links TRBV27 to TRBJ1-2; perhaps TRBD1 as D (5 bases). This CDR3 region has 14 residues. Trimming cost V 5 bases and J 2 bases, with 12 bases left between them. Germline V gene lookup returns CDR1 MNHEY and CDR2 SMNVEV (reference sequence). The DNA for the CDR3 is TGTGCCAGCAGTCTCAACCAGGGCAACTATGGCTACACCTTC. This gives the protein CASSLNQGNYGYTF.

The V call is TRBV7-2, the J call TRBJ1-1, with TRBD1 matching 7 bases. This CDR3 is 13 amino acids long. The ends lost 1 base at V and 8 bases at J; junction bases unmatched: 4. Germline-derived CDR1 and CDR2 are SGHTA and FQGNSA. The CDR3 sequence: CASSLVGQLEAFF. CDR3 DNA sequence: TGTGCCAGCAGCTTAGTGGGACAGTTGGAAGCTTTCTTT.

The rearrangement uses TRBV29-1 and TRBJ2-2; the D gene is possibly TRBD1 (5 bases). Germline CDR1 is SQVTM and CDR2 is ANQGSEA. The CDR3 has 12 amino acids. Trimming pared 4 bases from V and 5 bases from J, leaving 8 bases between. CDR3: CSVGGWTGELFF. The CDR3 DNA follows: TGCAGCGTTGGGGGCTGGACCGGGGAGCTGTTTTTT.

The chain uses TRBV5-1 and TRBJ2-3; D is uncertain. This CDR3 is 15 amino acids long. Germline CDR1 and CDR2: SGHRS and YFSETQ. V was cut by 0 bases and J by 2 bases, with 10 bases left in between. CDR3 in DNA: TGCGCCAGCAGCTTGGAGGGCAGATACACAGATACGCAGTATTTT. It specifies CASSLEGRYTDTQYF.